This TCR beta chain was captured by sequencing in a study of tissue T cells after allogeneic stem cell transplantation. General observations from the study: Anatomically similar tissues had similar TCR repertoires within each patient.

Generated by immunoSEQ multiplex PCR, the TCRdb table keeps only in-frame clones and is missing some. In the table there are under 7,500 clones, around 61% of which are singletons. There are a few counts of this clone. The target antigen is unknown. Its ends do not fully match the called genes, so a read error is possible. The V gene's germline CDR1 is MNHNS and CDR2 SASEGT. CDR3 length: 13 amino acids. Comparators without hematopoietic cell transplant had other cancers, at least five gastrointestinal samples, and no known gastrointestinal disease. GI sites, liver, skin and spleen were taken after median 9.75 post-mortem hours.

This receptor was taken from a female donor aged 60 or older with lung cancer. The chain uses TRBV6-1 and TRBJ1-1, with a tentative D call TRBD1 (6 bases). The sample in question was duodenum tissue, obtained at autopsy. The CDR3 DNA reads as TGTGCCAGCAGAGAAGGGGGGAAAACTGAAGCTTTCTTT. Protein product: CASREGGKTEAFF.